The 17 T cell receptor beta chains below come from one sample, sequenced in a study of T-cell reconstitution after alpha-beta-depleted transplantation in children. It was with unique molecular identifiers that the TCRbeta library was prepared. In TCRdb, the PCR reads were re-called with MiXCR into one record per CDR3 protein. The sample shows 600,000 to 700,000 distinct CDR3 sequences, roughly 17% of them seen only once. The sample consisted of PBMCs from the stem cell graft donor, taken from the stem cell graft. These receptors were collected from a human donor who donated a stem cell graft to a child with acute myeloid leukemia.

The CDR3 DNA sequence: TGTGCCAGCAGCGCCCGACAGAGTTCTAACACCGGGGAGCTGTTTTTT. The encoded protein is CASSARQSSNTGELFF. This chain links TRBV9 with TRBJ2-2, with a weak D call TRBD1 (5 bases). Germline-derived CDR1 and CDR2 are SGDLS and YYNGEE. This CDR3 spans 16 amino acids. Deletions cut 3 bases from V and 2 bases from J, with 14 bases between.

V gene TRBV3-1 combines with J gene TRBJ2-2; D may be TRBD1 (5 bases). Germline lookup yields CDR1 LGHDT and CDR2 YNNKEL (reference sequence). The CDR3 consists of 14 residues. V was trimmed by 5 bases and J by 5 bases, leaving 12 bases between them. CDR3 region: CASSVSRVTGELFF. The CDR3 DNA is TGTGCCAGCAGCGTCTCCAGGGTTACCGGGGAGCTGTTTTTT.

The chain combines TRBV5-1 with TRBJ2-1, with 11 bases lining up with TRBD2. CDR1 and CDR2 (germline): SGHRS, YFSETQ. The CDR3 has 16 residues. The trim removed 5 bases at V and 3 bases at J, leaving 7 bases unmatched. The CDR3 sequence: CASRSGTSGFYNEQFF. The CDR3 coding sequence is TGCGCCAGCAGATCCGGGACTAGCGGCTTCTACAATGAGCAGTTCTTC.

At least ten counts were recorded for this clonotype. The J gene is TRBJ1-2, the V gene TRBV6-1; D is perhaps TRBD1 (5 bases). The germline V gene has CDR1 MNHNS and CDR2 SASEGT. The germline V and J ends were trimmed by 6 bases and 4 bases, with 18 bases remaining between them. The CDR3 length is 15 residues. The CDR3 spells CASSRGTPLAYGYTF. CDR3 nucleotide sequence: TGTGCCAGCAGCCGTGGGACTCCTCTTGCCTATGGCTACACCTTC.

This clonotype came up many times. The rearrangement uses TRBV20-1 and TRBJ1-4, with 8 bases lining up with TRBD1. V dropped 3 bases and J dropped 0; count of bases not matched to a gene: 6. The germline gives CDR1 DFQATT, CDR2 SNEGSKA (reference sequence). The CDR3 contains 16 residues. The CDR3, as DNA: TGCAGTGCTAGGCCCGACAGGGGAGCAACTAATGAAAAACTGTTTTTT. It specifies CSARPDRGATNEKLFF.

There are many counts of this clonotype. The V call is TRBV4-3, the J call TRBJ2-6, with unresolved D. This CDR3 is built from 19 residues. Looked up from germline, CDR1 is LGHNA and CDR2 is YSLEER. Trimming pared 0 bases from V and 0 bases from J, leaving 15 bases between. CDR3 in DNA: TGCGCCAGCAGCCAAGATACCCGCAGTCCCAGCTCTGGGGCCAACGTCCTGACTTTC. Protein sequence: CASSQDTRSPSSGANVLTF.

This clonotype showed up many times. This chain uses TRBV20-1 with TRBJ2-2; D gene unclear. Trimming stripped 0 bases from V and 0 bases from J, with 8 bases between. The CDR3 totals 15 residues. Germline CDR1 reads DFQATT; CDR2 reads SNEGSKA (reference sequence). The CDR3 sequence is CSAREPNANTGELFF. CDR3 DNA: TGCAGTGCTAGAGAGCCAAATGCGAACACCGGGGAGCTGTTTTTT.

The chain is built from TRBV7-3 and TRBJ2-2; D uncertain. Germline CDR1 SGHTA, CDR2 FQGTGA. The CDR3 is 14 residues long. The germline V and J ends were trimmed by 3 bases and 1 base, with 6 bases remaining between them. The CDR3 nucleotides are TGTGCCAGCAGCTTTTTGAAGAACACCGGGGAGCTGTTTTTT. This sequence encodes CASSFLKNTGELFF.

The chain is built from TRBV4-3 and TRBJ2-1; D is perhaps TRBD1 (5 bases). The V gene's germline CDR1 is LGHNA and CDR2 YSLEER. V dropped 4 bases and J dropped 9 bases, with 19 bases sitting between them. The CDR3 spans 15 residues. CDR3 nucleotide sequence: TGCGCCAGCAGCCCGGGCCCTCAGGGATGGGGTGAGCAGTTCTTC. Amino acids: CASSPGPQGWGEQFF.

In its sample, this clonotype was seen a few times. This chain links TRBV12-3 or TRBV12-4 with TRBJ2-5; 8 bases fit TRBD1. The CDR3 extends over 14 amino acids. With 3 bases clipped from V and 4 bases from J, the junction kept 4 bases outside the gene matches. CDR3 nucleotides: TGTGCCAGCAGTTTTCGACAGGGGACAGAGACCCAGTACTTC. Translating gives CASSFRQGTETQYF.

This chain's CDR3 is CASSLALREYQETQYF. CDR3 nucleotides: TGTGCCAGCAGTTTAGCCCTCAGGGAGTACCAAGAGACCCAGTACTTC. The genes are TRBV12-3 or TRBV12-4 and TRBJ2-5, with D tentatively TRBD1 or TRBD2 (5 bases each). The CDR3 consists of 16 residues. Trimming took off 0 bases at V and 0 bases at J, with 11 bases between the two ends.

This rearrangement joins TRBV24-1 to TRBJ2-3; D is uncertain. The V gene's germline CDR1 is KGHDR and CDR2 SFDVKD. V was shortened by 6 bases and J by 1 base, with 13 bases between the two germline ends. The CDR3 contains 15 residues. CDR3 coding DNA: TGTGCCACCAGTTCAGACTGGCCCCGCACAGATACGCAGTATTTT. This translates into CATSSDWPRTDTQYF.

Ten or more counts support this clonotype. V and J are TRBV10-3 and TRBJ2-2; D not certain. This CDR3 is 16 amino acids long. With 2 bases removed from V and 0 bases from J, the gap between germline ends came to 10 bases. Germline assignment: CDR1 ENHRY and CDR2 SYGVKD. The CDR3 nucleotides read TGTGCCATCAGTGAGAAGGGTTTCGCGAACACCGGGGAGCTGTTTTTT. Amino acid sequence: CAISEKGFANTGELFF.

This clonotype occurred many times. V and J are TRBV5-1 and TRBJ1-1; D remains unclear. The CDR3 contains 13 residues. The germline V and J ends were trimmed by 3 bases and 5 bases, with 11 bases remaining between them. In germline, CDR1 is SGHRS, CDR2 YFSETQ. CDR3 DNA sequence: TGCGCCAGCAGCTGGAGTGATGGTACTGAAGCTTTCTTT. It specifies CASSWSDGTEAFF.

This clonotype was seen a handful of times. This chain uses TRBV20-1 with TRBJ2-3; tentatively, D is TRBD2 (6 bases). This CDR3 has 14 residues. In germline, CDR1 is DFQATT, CDR2 SNEGSKA (reference sequence). Between the trimmed V and J ends, which lost 5 bases and 6 bases, there was a span of 18 bases. CDR3 residues: CSADGEDSSDTQYF. DNA of the CDR3: TGCAGTGCTGATGGGGAGGATAGCTCCGATACGCAGTATTTT.

This clonotype has a handful of counts. This rearrangement joins TRBV18 to TRBJ2-5; 7 bases align to TRBD1. CDR3 length: 15 amino acids. The germline gives CDR1 KGHSH, CDR2 LQKENI. J gave up 1 base and V 1 base, and 3 bases lay outside the gene matches. The CDR3 here is CASSPLRTGQETQYF. CDR3 sequence (DNA): TGTGCCAGCTCACCACTCCGGACAGGCCAAGAGACCCAGTACTTC.

This clonotype came up many times. V is TRBV20-1 and J is TRBJ2-1, with D unclear. The CDR3 is 12 residues long. V shed 3 bases and J shed 9 bases, with 12 bases lying between them. Looked up from germline, CDR1 is DFQATT and CDR2 is SNEGSKA (reference sequence). CDR3 sequence (DNA): TGCAGTGCTAGGGTAGGGCCACGTGAGCAGTTCTTC. This codes for CSARVGPREQFF.